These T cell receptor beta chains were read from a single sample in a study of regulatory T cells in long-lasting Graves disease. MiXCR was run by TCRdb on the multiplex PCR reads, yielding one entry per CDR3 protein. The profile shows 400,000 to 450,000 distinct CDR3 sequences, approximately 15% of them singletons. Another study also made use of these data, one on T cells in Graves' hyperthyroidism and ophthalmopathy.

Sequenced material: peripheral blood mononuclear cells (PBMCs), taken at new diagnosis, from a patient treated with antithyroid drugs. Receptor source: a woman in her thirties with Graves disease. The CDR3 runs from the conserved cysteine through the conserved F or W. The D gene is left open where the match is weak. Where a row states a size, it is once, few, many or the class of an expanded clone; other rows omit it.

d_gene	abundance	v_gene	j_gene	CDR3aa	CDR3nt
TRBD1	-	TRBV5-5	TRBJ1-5	CASSLGTGSKPQHF	TGTGCCAGCAGCCTGGGGACAGGATCGAAGCCCCAGCATTTT
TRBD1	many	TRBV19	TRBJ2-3	CASSFGTGLGTDTQYF	TGTGCCAGTAGTTTTGGGACAGGCTTAGGCACAGATACGCAGTATTTT
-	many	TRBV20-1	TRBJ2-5	CSATGVQTQYF	TGCAGTGCCACCGGAGTCCAGACCCAGTACTTC
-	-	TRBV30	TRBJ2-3	CAWTGTSTDTQYF	TGTGCCTGGACCGGGACAAGCACAGATACGCAGTATTTT
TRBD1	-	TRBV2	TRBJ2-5	CASIGQGGQETQYF	TGTGCCAGCATCGGACAGGGGGGCCAAGAGACCCAGTACTTC
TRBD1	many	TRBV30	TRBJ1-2	CAWSVLSGGNDGYTF	TGTGCCTGGAGTGTACTTTCAGGGGGCAACGATGGCTACACCTTC
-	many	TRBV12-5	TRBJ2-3	CASGFFGSADTQYF	TGTGCTAGTGGTTTCTTCGGGAGCGCAGATACGCAGTATTTT
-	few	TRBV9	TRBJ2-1	CASAPIRRDEQFF	TGTGCCAGCGCACCTATTAGACGGGATGAGCAGTTCTTC
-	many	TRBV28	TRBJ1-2	CASRFTGQDGYTF	TGTGCCAGCAGATTTACAGGGCAGGATGGCTACACCTTC
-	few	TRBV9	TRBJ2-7	CASSVTPSGQQYF	TGTGCCAGCAGCGTAACGCCTTCCGGGCAGCAGTACTTC
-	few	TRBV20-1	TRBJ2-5	CSAPRETQYF	TGCAGTGCTCCCAGGGAGACCCAGTACTTC
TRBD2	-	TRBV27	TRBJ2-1	CASSSSGLADHNEQFF	TGTGCCAGCAGTTCCTCGGGACTAGCGGATCACAATGAGCAGTTCTTC
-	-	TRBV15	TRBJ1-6	CATSRPSQGGRSPLHF	TGTGCCACCAGCAGACCCTCCCAGGGTGGAAGATCACCCCTCCACTTT
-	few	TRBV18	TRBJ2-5	CASSPTYQETQYF	TGTGCCAGCTCTCCAACTTACCAAGAGACCCAGTACTTC
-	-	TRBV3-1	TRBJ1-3	CASSQGARQASFSGNTIYF	TGTGCCAGCAGCCAAGGAGCCCGACAGGCGTCCTTCTCTGGAAACACCATATATTTT
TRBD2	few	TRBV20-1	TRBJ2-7	CSVPNLAGGLYEQYF	TGCAGTGTTCCTAATCTAGCGGGAGGGTTATACGAGCAGTACTTC
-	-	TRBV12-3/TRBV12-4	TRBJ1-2	CASSFSPYGYTF	TGTGCCAGCAGTTTCTCCCCCTATGGCTACACCTTC
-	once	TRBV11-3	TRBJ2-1	CASSQTRGNEQFF	TGTGCCAGCAGCCAGACTAGAGGCAATGAGCAGTTCTTC
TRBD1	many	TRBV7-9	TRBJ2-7	CASSYTGGGNEQYF	TGTGCCAGCAGCTATACAGGGGGCGGGAACGAGCAGTACTTC
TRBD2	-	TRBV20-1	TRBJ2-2	CSARDASGMNTGELFF	TGCAGTGCTAGAGATGCGAGCGGGATGAACACCGGGGAGCTGTTTTTT
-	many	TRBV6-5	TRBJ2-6	CASSYGLGGVLTF	TGTGCCAGCAGTTACGGGTTAGGGGGAGTCCTGACTTTC
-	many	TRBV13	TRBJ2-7	CASSLWPYEQYF	TGTGCCAGCAGCTTATGGCCCTACGAGCAGTACTTC